This TCR beta chain was captured in a study of shared clonotypes between healthy human individuals. Concerning this clone itself: Other DNA sequences from this sample encode an identical CDR3 as well.

Several immunoSEQ plates received, in even portions, the genomic DNA of each subset. Only in-frame clones appear in the TCRdb table, and some are missing; sequencing was by immunoSEQ multiplex PCR. The sample lists 2 million to 2.5 million clones, approximately 96% occurring once. Germline V gene lookup returns CDR1 MNHNY and CDR2 SVGAGI (reference sequence). The V and J ends lost 0 bases and 1 base respectively, with 6 bases between them. CDR3 size: 14 residues. The TCR was taken from a man between 18 and 35 years old in good health. The source material was naive CD4+ T cells sorted from blood. This sample's subset: CD45RA+ positively selected. The chain combines TRBV6-6 with TRBJ1-1; D unclear. The CDR3 loop reads CASSYSGGNTEAFF. The DNA of the CDR3 is TGTGCCAGCAGTTACTCGGGCGGGAACACTGAAGCTTTCTTT.